The 17 T cell receptor beta chains given below trace back to one sample, sequenced in a study of T cells after yellow fever vaccination. MiXCR, applied by TCRdb to the 5' RACE reads, yields one record per CDR3 protein. The sample contains some 560,000 distinct CDR3 sequences, approximately 16% of which appear only once. This specimen was PBMCs, taken about 5 days after the first yellow fever vaccination. The receptors were sampled from a man younger than 35 who received the YFV17D yellow fever vaccine.

In its sample, this clonotype was seen a few times. The chain employs TRBV12-3 or TRBV12-4 and TRBJ1-1, with 8 positions matching TRBD1. The CDR3 runs to 12 residues. The trim removed 8 bases at V and 6 bases at J, leaving 5 bases unmatched. In nucleotides, the CDR3 is TGTGCCAGCTCCCAGGGGGCCCCTGAAGCTTTCTTT. It specifies CASSQGAPEAFF.

The table lists this clonotype with a few counts. V and J are TRBV27 and TRBJ1-2, with 8 bases aligning to TRBD1. The CDR3 is 18 residues long. Germline loops: CDR1 MNHEY, CDR2 SMNVEV (reference sequence). J gave up 6 bases and V 5 bases, and 20 bases lay outside the gene matches. CDR3 residues: CASSTKYPRQGINDGYTF. CDR3 nucleotides: TGTGCCAGCAGTACTAAATACCCGAGACAGGGGATTAATGATGGCTACACCTTC.

The chain links TRBV7-3 to TRBJ2-2; D is unresolved. Germline loops: CDR1 SGHTA, CDR2 FQGTGA. CDR3 length: 12 residues. Trimming removed 3 bases from V and 6 bases from J, with 5 bases in between. The CDR3 DNA reads as TGTGCCAGCAGCTTCTCCCCCGGGGAGCTGTTTTTT. Encoded protein: CASSFSPGELFF.

This chain links TRBV2 with TRBJ2-7; D gene unclear. Germline CDR1 reads SNHLY; CDR2 reads FYNNEI. The V end was cut by 0 bases, the J end by 9 bases, with 27 bases between. The CDR3 loop spans 18 amino acids. The CDR3 sequence: CASSEAPGRPVGRGGQYF. CDR3 bases: TGTGCCAGCAGTGAAGCCCCCGGTAGGCCGGTTGGCCGTGGTGGGCAGTACTTC.

This rearrangement joins TRBV5-1 to TRBJ1-6; D is undetermined. This CDR3 spans 16 amino acids. CDR1 is SGHRS, CDR2 YFSETQ, per germline. V shed 2 bases and J shed 10 bases, with 19 bases lying between them. DNA of the CDR3: TGCGCCAGCAGCTTAGTAGCGGGCCCACGAGGGTCACCCCTCCACTTT. Its translation is CASSLVAGPRGSPLHF.

The chain employs TRBV5-1 and TRBJ2-7, with 10 bases matching TRBD2. The J segment lost 2 bases and the V segment lost 7 bases, leaving 9 bases of the junction unmatched. This CDR3 comprises 15 residues. CDR1 and CDR2 from the germline V gene are SGHRS and YFSETQ. In nucleotides, the CDR3 is TGCGCCAGCGGAACAATAGCGGGGGGCCCCTACGAGCAGTACTTC. Its translation is CASGTIAGGPYEQYF.

This clonotype has only a few counts. V gene TRBV4-3 combines with J gene TRBJ2-6; 8 positions agree with TRBD1. Trimming removed 1 base from V and 6 bases from J; junction bases left unmatched: 8. Germline V CDR1 and CDR2: LGHNA, YSLEER. The CDR3 loop spans 17 amino acids. The CDR3 loop reads CASSQGLGQGTANVLTF. The CDR3 DNA is TGCGCCAGCAGCCAAGGACTTGGACAGGGAACGGCCAACGTCCTGACTTTC.

This clonotype has just a few counts. The CDR3 protein is CASSVAPNSPLHF. The CDR3 DNA follows: TGTGCCAGCAGCGTAGCACCTAATTCACCCCTCCACTTT. The J gene is TRBJ1-6, the V gene TRBV9; unclear D gene. V was clipped by 0 bases and J by 6 bases, with 4 bases between them. The germline V gene encodes CDR1 SGDLS and CDR2 YYNGEE. CDR3 length: 13 residues.

This clonotype occurred a few times. The V call is TRBV7-9, the J call TRBJ2-2; 7 positions agree with TRBD1. In germline, CDR1 is SEHNR, CDR2 FQNEAQ (reference sequence). The CDR3 extends over 16 amino acids. V lost 0 bases to trimming and J lost 4 bases; unmatched junction nucleotides: 5. The CDR3 protein is CASSLAGTVITGELFF. CDR3 bases: TGTGCCAGCAGCTTAGCGGGGACAGTAATCACCGGGGAGCTGTTTTTT.

A few counts support this clonotype. V usage is TRBV12-3 or TRBV12-4 and J usage is TRBJ2-5; D gene uncertain. The CDR3 has 15 residues. The V end was cut by 7 bases, the J end by 0 bases, with 15 bases between. CDR3 protein: CASTPTRRNQETQYF. CDR3 bases: TGTGCCAGCACCCCAACACGCCGGAACCAAGAGACCCAGTACTTC.

The gene calls are TRBV6-1 and TRBJ2-2, with 9 positions matching TRBD1. V trimming: 5 bases; J trimming: 3 bases; junction bases outside the gene matches: 7. The CDR3 length is 16 residues. The V gene's germline CDR1 is MNHNS and CDR2 SASEGT. The CDR3 spells CASSPGQGIDTGELFF. The DNA for the CDR3 is TGTGCCAGCAGTCCGGGACAGGGTATCGACACCGGGGAGCTGTTTTTT.

This clonotype was seen more than once but under ten times. The genes are TRBV11-2 and TRBJ2-5; either TRBD1 or TRBD2 may supply D (5 bases each). Germline V gene sequence: CDR1 SGHAT, CDR2 FQNNGV. The CDR3 consists of 17 residues. V lost 3 bases and J lost 4, with 21 bases in between. Written as DNA, the CDR3 is TGTGCCAGCAGCTTGGATTCCCGACAGACCAGCGGAGAGACCCAGTACTTC. Translating gives CASSLDSRQTSGETQYF. Full variable domain (outside the CDR3, taken from reference TRBV11-2 and TRBJ2-5): EAGVAQSPRYKIIEKRQSVAFWCNPISGHATLYWYQQILGQGPKLLIQFQNNGVVDDSQLPKDRFSAERLKGVDSTLKIQPAKLEDSAVYLCASSLDSRQTSGETQYFGPGTRLLVL.

This chain joins TRBV23-1 and TRBJ2-2; the D gene is possibly TRBD2 (5 bases). TRBV23-1 is filed as an ORF, its function uncertain. Trimming removed 3 bases at V and 4 bases at J, with 18 bases between. The CDR3 has 17 amino acids. CDR3 coding DNA: TGCGCCAGCAGTCAGATAAGACTACCCAACACCACCGGGGAGCTGTTTTTT. Protein: CASSQIRLPNTTGELFF.

The genes are TRBV7-3 and TRBJ2-1; D ambiguous. CDR1 is SGHTA, CDR2 FQGTGA, per germline. With 2 bases removed from V and 5 bases from J, the gap between germline ends came to 7 bases. The CDR3 sequence is 13 residues long. The CDR3 sequence: CASSLERHNEQFF. For the CDR3, the DNA is TGTGCCAGCAGCTTAGAACGGCACAATGAGCAGTTCTTC. Together with reference TRBV7-3 and TRBJ2-1, the CDR3 gives the full variable domain: GAGVSQTPSNKVTEKGKYVELRCDPISGHTALYWYRQSLGQGPEFLIYFQGTGAADDSGLPNDRFFAVRPEGSVSTLKIQRTERGDSAVYLCASSLERHNEQFFGPGTRLTVL.

This clonotype was seen only a few times. The chain carries TRBV6-5 and TRBJ2-1; 7 bases map to TRBD2. The CDR3 length is 16 residues. V was pared by 0 bases and J by 4 bases, with 6 bases of the junction left unmatched. Germline assignment: CDR1 MNHEY and CDR2 SVGAGI. For the CDR3, the DNA is TGTGCCAGCAGTTACTCGCGGCAGGGAGGGTACAATGAGCAGTTCTTC. As protein: CASSYSRQGGYNEQFF.

The gene calls are TRBV5-1 and TRBJ2-5; D is perhaps TRBD2 (5 bases). The ends were cut back, 4 bases at V and 1 base at J, with 14 bases in the middle. CDR1 SGHRS and CDR2 YFSETQ come from the germline V gene. This CDR3 comprises 15 residues. Here the CDR3 reads CASSKLVSSQETQYF. The CDR3 region has the DNA TGCGCCAGCAGCAAACTAGTGTCATCCCAAGAGACCCAGTACTTC.

The rearrangement joins TRBV9 to TRBJ2-3; 7 positions agree with TRBD2. Germline lookup yields CDR1 SGDLS and CDR2 YYNGEE. V gave up 3 bases and J gave up 2 bases; unmatched junction bases: 6. The CDR3 loop spans 15 amino acids. CDR3 sequence: CASSDTRDYTDTQYF. The DNA for the CDR3 is TGTGCCAGCAGCGATACTCGGGACTACACAGATACGCAGTATTTT.